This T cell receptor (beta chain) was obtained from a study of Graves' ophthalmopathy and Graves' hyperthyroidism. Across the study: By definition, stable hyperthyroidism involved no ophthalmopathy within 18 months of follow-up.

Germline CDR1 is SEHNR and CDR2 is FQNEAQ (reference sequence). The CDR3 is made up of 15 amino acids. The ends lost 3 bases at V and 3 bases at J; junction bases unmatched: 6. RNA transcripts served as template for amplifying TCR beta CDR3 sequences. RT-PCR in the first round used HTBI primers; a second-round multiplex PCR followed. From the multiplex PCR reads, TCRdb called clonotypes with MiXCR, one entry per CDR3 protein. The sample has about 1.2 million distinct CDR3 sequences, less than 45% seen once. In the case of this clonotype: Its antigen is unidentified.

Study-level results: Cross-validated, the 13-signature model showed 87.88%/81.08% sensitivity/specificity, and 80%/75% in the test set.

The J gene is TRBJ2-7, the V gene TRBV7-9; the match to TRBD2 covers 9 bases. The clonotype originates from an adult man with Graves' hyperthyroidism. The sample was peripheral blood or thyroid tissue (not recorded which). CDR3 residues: CASSFVSSGDYEQYF. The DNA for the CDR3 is TGTGCCAGCAGCTTTGTTTCTAGCGGGGACTACGAGCAGTACTTC.